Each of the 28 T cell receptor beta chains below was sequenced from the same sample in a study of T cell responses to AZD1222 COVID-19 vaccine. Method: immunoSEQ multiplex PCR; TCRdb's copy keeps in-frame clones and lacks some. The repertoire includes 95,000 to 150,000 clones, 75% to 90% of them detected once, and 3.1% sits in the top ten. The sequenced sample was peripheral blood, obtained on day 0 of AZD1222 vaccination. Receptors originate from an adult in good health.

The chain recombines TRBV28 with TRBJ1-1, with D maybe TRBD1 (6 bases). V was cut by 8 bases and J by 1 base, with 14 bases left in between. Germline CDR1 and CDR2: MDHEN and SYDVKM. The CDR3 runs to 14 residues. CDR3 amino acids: CASVGQGPNTEAFF. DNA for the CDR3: TGTGCCAGCGTCGGGCAGGGGCCGAACACTGAAGCTTTCTTT. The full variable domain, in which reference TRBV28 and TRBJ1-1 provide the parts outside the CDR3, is DVKVTQSSRYLVKRTGEKVFLECVQDMDHENMFWYRQDPGLGLRLIYFSYDVKMKEKGDIPEGYSVSREKKERFSLILESASTNQTSMYLCASVGQGPNTEAFFGQGTRLTVV.

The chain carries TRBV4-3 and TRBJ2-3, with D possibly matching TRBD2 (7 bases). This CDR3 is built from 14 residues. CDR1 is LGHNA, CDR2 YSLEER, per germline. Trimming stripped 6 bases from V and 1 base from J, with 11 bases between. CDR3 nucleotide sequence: TGCGCCAGCAGGGGGGAGGGGGGCACAGATACGCAGTATTTT. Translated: CASRGEGGTDTQYF.

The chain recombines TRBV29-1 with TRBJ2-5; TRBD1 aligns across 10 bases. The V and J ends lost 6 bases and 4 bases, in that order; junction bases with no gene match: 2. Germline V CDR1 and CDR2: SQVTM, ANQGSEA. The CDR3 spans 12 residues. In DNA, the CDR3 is TGCAGCGTCGACAGGGGGCGAGAGACCCAGTACTTC. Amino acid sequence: CSVDRGRETQYF.

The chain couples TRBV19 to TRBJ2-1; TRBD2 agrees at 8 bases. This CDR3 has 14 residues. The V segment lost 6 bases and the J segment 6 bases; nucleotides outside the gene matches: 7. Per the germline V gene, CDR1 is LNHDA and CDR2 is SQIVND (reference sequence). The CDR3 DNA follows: TGTGCCAGTAGCCCGCGGGGGGCTGTCAATGAGCAGTTCTTC. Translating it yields CASSPRGAVNEQFF.

CDR3 coding DNA: TGTGCCAGCAGTCCGGGACCTATCCTCTACGAGCAGTACTTC. Translating it yields CASSPGPILYEQYF. V and J are TRBV27 and TRBJ2-7; D is tentatively TRBD1 or TRBD2 (5 bases each). V lost 5 bases and J 3 bases, leaving 14 bases between the germline ends. The CDR3 totals 14 residues. Per germline, CDR1 MNHEY and CDR2 SMNVEV (reference sequence).

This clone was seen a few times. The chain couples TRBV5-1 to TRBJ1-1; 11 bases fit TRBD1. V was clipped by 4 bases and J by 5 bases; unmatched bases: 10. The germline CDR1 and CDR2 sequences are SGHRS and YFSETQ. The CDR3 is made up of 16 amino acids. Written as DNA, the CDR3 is TGCGCCAGCAGCCTTGGACAGGGGGCGTTTTGGACTGAAGCTTTCTTT. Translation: CASSLGQGAFWTEAFF.

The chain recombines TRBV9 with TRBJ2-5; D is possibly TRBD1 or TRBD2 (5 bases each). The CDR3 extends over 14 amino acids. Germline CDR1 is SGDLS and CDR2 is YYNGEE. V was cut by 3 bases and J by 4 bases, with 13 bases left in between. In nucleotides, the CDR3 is TGTGCCAGCAGCGGACTTAAGAGGGGAGAGACCCAGTACTTC. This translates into CASSGLKRGETQYF.

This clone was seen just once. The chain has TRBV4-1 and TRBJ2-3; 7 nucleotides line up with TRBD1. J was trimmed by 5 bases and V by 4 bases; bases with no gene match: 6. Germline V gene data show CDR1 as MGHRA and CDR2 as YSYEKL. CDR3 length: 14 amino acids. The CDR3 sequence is CASSPSAGGDTQYF. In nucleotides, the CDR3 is TGCGCCAGCAGCCCGTCGGCAGGGGGAGATACGCAGTATTTT.

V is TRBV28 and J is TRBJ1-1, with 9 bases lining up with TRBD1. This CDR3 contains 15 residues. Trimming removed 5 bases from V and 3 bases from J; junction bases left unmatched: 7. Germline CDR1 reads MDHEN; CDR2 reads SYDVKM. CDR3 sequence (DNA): TGTGCCAGCAGTCCTCGACAGGGGGGACACACTGAAGCTTTCTTT. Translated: CASSPRQGGHTEAFF. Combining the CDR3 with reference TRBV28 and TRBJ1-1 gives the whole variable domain DVKVTQSSRYLVKRTGEKVFLECVQDMDHENMFWYRQDPGLGLRLIYFSYDVKMKEKGDIPEGYSVSREKKERFSLILESASTNQTSMYLCASSPRQGGHTEAFFGQGTRLTVV.

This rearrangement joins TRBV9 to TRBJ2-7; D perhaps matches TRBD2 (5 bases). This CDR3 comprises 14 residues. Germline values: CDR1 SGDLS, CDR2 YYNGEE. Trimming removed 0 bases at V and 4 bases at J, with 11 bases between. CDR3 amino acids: CASSVAPGIYEQYF. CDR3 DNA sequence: TGTGCCAGCAGCGTAGCTCCGGGGATTTACGAGCAGTACTTC.

The CDR3 coding sequence is TGTGCCAGTAGGCCAGATACCCCGAGGGATGAGCAGTTCTTC. This gives the protein CASRPDTPRDEQFF. J is TRBJ2-1 and V is TRBV19; D may be TRBD2 (5 bases). Germline V lookup: CDR1 LNHDA, CDR2 SQIVND (reference sequence). This CDR3 region has 14 residues. The germline V and J ends were trimmed by 6 bases and 8 bases, with 17 bases remaining between them.

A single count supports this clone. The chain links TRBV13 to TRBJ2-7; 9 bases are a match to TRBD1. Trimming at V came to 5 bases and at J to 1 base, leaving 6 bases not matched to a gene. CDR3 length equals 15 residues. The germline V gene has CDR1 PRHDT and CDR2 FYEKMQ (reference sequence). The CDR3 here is CASSPPGQGSYEQYF. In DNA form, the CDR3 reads TGTGCCAGCAGCCCGCCGGGACAGGGTTCCTACGAGCAGTACTTC.

CDR3 sequence reads: CASKLEHTGELFF. The CDR3 coding sequence is TGTGCCAGTAAATTAGAGCACACCGGGGAGCTGTTTTTT. The rearrangement joins TRBV19 to TRBJ2-2; D unresolved. The germline gives CDR1 LNHDA, CDR2 SQIVND (reference sequence). This CDR3 is 13 amino acids long. V dropped 7 bases and J dropped 3 bases, with 9 bases sitting between them.

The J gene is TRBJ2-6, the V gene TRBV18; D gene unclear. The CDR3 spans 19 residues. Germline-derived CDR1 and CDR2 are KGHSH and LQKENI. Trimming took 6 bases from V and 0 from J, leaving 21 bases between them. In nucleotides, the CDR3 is TGTGCCAGCTCCCTCAAACCTGGCACAGCTTACTCTGGGGCCAACGTCCTGACTTTC. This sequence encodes CASSLKPGTAYSGANVLTF. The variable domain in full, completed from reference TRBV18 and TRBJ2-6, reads NAGVMQNPRHLVRRRGQEARLRCSPMKGHSHVYWYRQLPEEGLKFMVYLQKENIIDESGMPKERFSAEFPKEGPSILRIQQVVRGDSAAYFCASSLKPGTAYSGANVLTFGAGSRLTVL.

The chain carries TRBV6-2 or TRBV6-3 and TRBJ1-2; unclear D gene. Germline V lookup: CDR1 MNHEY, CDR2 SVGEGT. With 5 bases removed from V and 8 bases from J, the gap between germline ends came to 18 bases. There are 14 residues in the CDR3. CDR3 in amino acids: CASSAIGRPAGYTF. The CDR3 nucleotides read TGTGCCAGCAGTGCTATCGGACGGCCGGCGGGCTACACCTTC.

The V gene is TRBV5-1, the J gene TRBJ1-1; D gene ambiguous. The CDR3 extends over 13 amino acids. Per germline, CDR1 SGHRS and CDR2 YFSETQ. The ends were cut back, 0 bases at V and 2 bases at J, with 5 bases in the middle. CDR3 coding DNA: TGCGCCAGCAGCTTGGGTTCCAACACTGAAGCTTTCTTT. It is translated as CASSLGSNTEAFF.

The CDR3: CASSLLGNTEAFF. DNA of the CDR3: TGTGCCAGCAGTTTACTCGGAAACACTGAAGCTTTCTTT. The chain carries TRBV28 and TRBJ1-1, with D unclear. The germline V gene has CDR1 MDHEN and CDR2 SYDVKM. The V gene lost 2 bases and the J gene lost 2 bases, with 6 bases spanning the gap. This CDR3 has 13 amino acids.

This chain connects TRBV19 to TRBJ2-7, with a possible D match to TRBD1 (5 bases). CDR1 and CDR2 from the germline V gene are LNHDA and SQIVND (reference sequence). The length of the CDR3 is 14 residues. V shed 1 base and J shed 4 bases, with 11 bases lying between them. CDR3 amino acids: CASSIGSGSYEQYF. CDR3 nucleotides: TGTGCCAGTAGTATAGGGTCAGGGTCGTACGAGCAGTACTTC.

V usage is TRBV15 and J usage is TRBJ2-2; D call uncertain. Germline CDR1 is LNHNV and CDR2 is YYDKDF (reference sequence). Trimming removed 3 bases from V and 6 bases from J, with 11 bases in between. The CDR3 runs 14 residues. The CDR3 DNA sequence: TGTGCCACCAGCAGCCCCCTGGTCCCCGGGGAGCTGTTTTTT. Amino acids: CATSSPLVPGELFF. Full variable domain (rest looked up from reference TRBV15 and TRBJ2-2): DAMVIQNPRYQVTQFGKPVTLSCSQTLNHNVMYWYQQKSSQAPKLLFHYYDKDFNNEADTPDNFQSRRPNTSFCFLDIRSPGLGDTAMYLCATSSPLVPGELFFGEGSRLTVL.

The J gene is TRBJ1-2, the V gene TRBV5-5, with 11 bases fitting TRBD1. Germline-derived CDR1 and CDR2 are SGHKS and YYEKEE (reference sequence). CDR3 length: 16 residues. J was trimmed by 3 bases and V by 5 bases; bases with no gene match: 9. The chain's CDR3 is CASSLIPGQGDYGYTF. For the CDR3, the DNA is TGTGCCAGCAGTTTAATACCGGGACAGGGGGACTATGGCTACACCTTC.

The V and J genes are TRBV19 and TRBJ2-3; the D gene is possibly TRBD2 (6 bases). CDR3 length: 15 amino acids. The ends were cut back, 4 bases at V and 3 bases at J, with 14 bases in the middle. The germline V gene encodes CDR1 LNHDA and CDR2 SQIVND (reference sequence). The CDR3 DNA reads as TGTGCCAGTAGTACCGCTCGGGGGAAGACAGATACGCAGTATTTT. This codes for CASSTARGKTDTQYF.

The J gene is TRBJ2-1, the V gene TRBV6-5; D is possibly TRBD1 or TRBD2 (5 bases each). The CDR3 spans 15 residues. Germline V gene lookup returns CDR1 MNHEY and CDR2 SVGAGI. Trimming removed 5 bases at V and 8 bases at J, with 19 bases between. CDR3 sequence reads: CASSHRDPRSHEQFF. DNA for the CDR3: TGTGCCAGCAGTCACCGGGACCCTAGGTCCCATGAGCAGTTCTTC.

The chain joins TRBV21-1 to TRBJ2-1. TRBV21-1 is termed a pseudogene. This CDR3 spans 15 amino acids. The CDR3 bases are TGTGCCAGCAGGTTCGGGACCTCCCCCTACAATGAGCAGTTCTTC. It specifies CASRFGTSPYNEQFF.

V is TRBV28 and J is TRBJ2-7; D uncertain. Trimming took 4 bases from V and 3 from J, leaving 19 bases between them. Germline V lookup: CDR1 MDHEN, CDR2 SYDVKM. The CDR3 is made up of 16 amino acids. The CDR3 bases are TGTGCCAGCAGTTCCCCCCCGGCAGCTACGAACTACGAGCAGTACTTC. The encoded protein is CASSSPPAATNYEQYF.

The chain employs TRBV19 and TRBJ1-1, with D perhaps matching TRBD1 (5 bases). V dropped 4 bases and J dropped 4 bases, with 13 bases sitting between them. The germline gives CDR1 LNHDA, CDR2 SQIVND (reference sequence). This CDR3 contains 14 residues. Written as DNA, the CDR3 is TGTGCCAGTAGTAATGGGGGGTTGGGCACTGAAGCTTTCTTT. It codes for CASSNGGLGTEAFF.

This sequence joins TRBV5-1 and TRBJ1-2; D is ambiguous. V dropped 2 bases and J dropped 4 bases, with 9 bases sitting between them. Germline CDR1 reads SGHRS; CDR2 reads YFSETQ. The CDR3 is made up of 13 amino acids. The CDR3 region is CASSLSAPYGYTF. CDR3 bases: TGCGCCAGCAGCTTATCAGCGCCCTATGGCTACACCTTC.

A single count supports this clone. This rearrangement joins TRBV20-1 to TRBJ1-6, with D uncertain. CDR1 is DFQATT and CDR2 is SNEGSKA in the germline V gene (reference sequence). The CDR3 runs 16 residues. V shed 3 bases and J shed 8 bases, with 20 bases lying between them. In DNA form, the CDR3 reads TGCAGTGCTAGTGGAATGAGGGATAGATGGGATTCACCCCTCCACTTT. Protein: CSASGMRDRWDSPLHF.

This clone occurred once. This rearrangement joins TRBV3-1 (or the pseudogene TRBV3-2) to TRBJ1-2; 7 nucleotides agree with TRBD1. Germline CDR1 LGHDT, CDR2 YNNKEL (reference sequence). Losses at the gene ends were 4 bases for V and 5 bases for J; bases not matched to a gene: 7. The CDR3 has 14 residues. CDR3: CASSPSGGQYGYTF. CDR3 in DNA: TGTGCCAGCAGCCCCTCGGGGGGACAGTATGGCTACACCTTC.